These 25 T cell receptor beta chains share one sample of origin, sequenced in a study of T cell responses to AZD1222 COVID-19 vaccine. Libraries were prepared by immunoSEQ multiplex PCR; TCRdb keeps only in-frame clonotypes and omits some of them. The sample holds about 60,000 clones, over 60% seen once. This material consisted of peripheral blood, taken 28 days after the second AZD1222 dose. Every receptor here comes from an adult who received the AZD1222 COVID-19 vaccine.

This chain's CDR3 is CAGDTGGGEQFF. The CDR3 coding sequence is TGTGCCGGGGATACAGGGGGTGGCGAGCAGTTCTTC. The J gene is TRBJ2-1, the V gene TRBV30, with 8 bases lining up with TRBD1. Germline CDR1 GTSNPN, CDR2 SVGIG (reference sequence). Unmatched junction bases numbered 10, after V lost 8 bases and J lost 10 bases. The CDR3 length is 12 residues. Full variable domain (remainder filled in from reference TRBV30 and TRBJ2-1): SQTIHQWPATLVQPVGSPLSLECTVEGTSNPNLYWYRQAAGRGLQLLFYSVGIGQISSEVPQNLSASRPQDRQFILSSKKLLLSDSGFYLCAGDTGGGEQFFGPGTRLTVL.

The genes are TRBV28 and TRBJ2-6; 7 bases line up with TRBD2. Germline assignment: CDR1 MDHEN and CDR2 SYDVKM. The CDR3 spans 17 residues. V shed 3 bases and J 0 bases; nucleotides not matched to a gene: 5. The CDR3 nucleotides read TGTGCCAGCAGTTTTGCGGGGGAATTCTCTGGGGCCAACGTCCTGACTTTC. Translation: CASSFAGEFSGANVLTF.

V is TRBV10-3 and J is TRBJ1-1, with no clear D. Germline V lookup: CDR1 ENHRY, CDR2 SYGVKD. The length of the CDR3 is 13 residues. The V end lost 5 bases, the J end lost 3 bases, and 10 bases lay between the germline ends. The CDR3 here is CAISSRVDTEAFF. The CDR3 DNA is TGTGCCATCAGTTCTAGGGTGGACACTGAAGCTTTCTTT.

This chain links TRBV7-2 with TRBJ2-2; the D gene could be TRBD1 or TRBD2 (5 bases each). Germline V gives CDR1 SGHTA, CDR2 FQGNSA. Trimming took 8 bases from V and 1 from J, leaving 14 bases between them. The CDR3 covers 15 residues. The CDR3 protein is CASVRDPQNTGELFF. The CDR3 nucleotides are TGTGCCAGCGTCCGGGACCCACAGAACACCGGGGAGCTGTTTTTT.

The chain is built from TRBV7-9 and TRBJ2-1; D not certain. Germline lookup yields CDR1 SEHNR and CDR2 FQNEAQ (reference sequence). The CDR3 is made up of 14 amino acids. Trimming pared 5 bases from V and 3 bases from J, leaving 11 bases between. CDR3 residues: CASSHAGLYNEQFF. In DNA form, the CDR3 reads TGTGCCAGCAGCCACGCCGGCCTCTACAATGAGCAGTTCTTC.

The genes are TRBV6-2 or TRBV6-3 and TRBJ2-2, with TRBD2 as a possible D gene (5 bases). Looked up from germline, CDR1 is MNHEY and CDR2 is SVGEGT. The V end was cut by 6 bases, the J end by 8 bases, with 10 bases between. This CDR3 has 12 amino acids. The CDR3 is CASSPGGGELFF. The CDR3 bases are TGTGCCAGCAGCCCCGGAGGTGGGGAGCTGTTTTTT.

The rearrangement links TRBV20-1 to TRBJ1-1; D is perhaps TRBD1 (6 bases). Trimming stripped 3 bases from V and 4 bases from J, with 12 bases between. The CDR3 is 13 amino acids. Germline V gene data show CDR1 as DFQATT and CDR2 as SNEGSKA (reference sequence). Here the CDR3 DNA reads TGCAGTGCTAGTGGGTTGGGGGCCACTGAAGCTTTCTTT. Translating gives CSASGLGATEAFF.

This chain uses TRBV5-1 with TRBJ1-6; D not certain. From germline, CDR1 is SGHRS and CDR2 YFSETQ. The CDR3 sequence is 15 residues long. V shed 0 bases and J shed 6 bases, with 10 bases lying between them. CDR3 sequence reads: CASSLGTGPNSPLHF. CDR3 DNA: TGCGCCAGCAGCTTGGGTACGGGCCCTAATTCACCCCTCCACTTT.

This clone was detected once. The rearrangement joins TRBV6-5 to TRBJ2-2; tentative D call: TRBD2 (5 bases). The CDR3 covers 14 residues. The germline V gene has CDR1 MNHEY and CDR2 SVGAGI. V shed 5 bases and J shed 3 bases, with 10 bases lying between them. In DNA form, the CDR3 reads TGTGCCAGCAGTCACCGGCGGGACACCGGGGAGCTGTTTTTT. Amino acid sequence: CASSHRRDTGELFF.

The V and J genes are TRBV19 and TRBJ2-5; TRBD2 agrees at 13 bases. The CDR3 totals 16 residues. Germline V gives CDR1 LNHDA, CDR2 SQIVND (reference sequence). V was clipped by 5 bases and J by 1 base; unmatched bases: 4. This CDR3 is CASSARLAGGQETQYF. CDR3 coding DNA: TGTGCCAGTAGTGCCCGACTAGCGGGGGGCCAAGAGACCCAGTACTTC.

This chain links TRBV30 with TRBJ2-2, with unresolved D. Trimming stripped 0 bases from V and 4 bases from J, with 9 bases between. Germline CDR1 reads GTSNPN; CDR2 reads SVGIG (reference sequence). The CDR3 spans 14 residues. The CDR3 region has the DNA TGTGCCTGGAGTGTGGCCGGGTCCACCGGGGAGCTGTTTTTT. Its translation: CAWSVAGSTGELFF.

The chain couples TRBV7-2 to TRBJ2-7; possible D gene TRBD2, 5 bases. Germline loops: CDR1 SGHTA, CDR2 FQGNSA. This CDR3 is 14 amino acids long. Trimming removed 1 base from V and 6 bases from J, with 13 bases in between. CDR3 amino acids: CASSLGLGEGEQYF. The CDR3 nucleotides are TGTGCCAGCAGCTTAGGGCTAGGTGAGGGCGAGCAGTACTTC. The full variable domain, completed using reference TRBV7-2 and TRBJ2-7, is GAGVSQSPSNKVTEKGKDVELRCDPISGHTALYWYRQSLGQGLEFLIYFQGNSAPDKSGLPSDRFSAERTGGSVSTLTIQRTQQEDSAVYLCASSLGLGEGEQYFGPGTRLTVT.

CDR3: CSVGWDRGGNIQYF. CDR3 bases: TGCAGCGTCGGATGGGACAGGGGAGGAAACATTCAGTACTTC. V gene TRBV29-1 combines with J gene TRBJ2-4; 10 nucleotides match TRBD1. Trimming removed 6 bases from V and 6 bases from J; junction bases left unmatched: 8. The CDR3 has 14 amino acids. The germline CDR1 and CDR2 sequences are SQVTM and ANQGSEA.

The V gene is TRBV4-3, the J gene TRBJ1-4; D ambiguous. V was clipped by 0 bases and J by 4 bases, with 12 bases between them. In germline, CDR1 is LGHNA, CDR2 YSLEER. The CDR3 runs 16 residues. The CDR3, as DNA: TGCGCCAGCAGCCAAGAGGGAAGGTACCTTAATGAAAAACTGTTTTTT. The encoded protein is CASSQEGRYLNEKLFF.

The V and J genes are TRBV28 and TRBJ2-5; D tentatively fits TRBD1 or TRBD2 (7 bases each). This CDR3 has 16 residues. Trimming shortened V by 5 bases and J by 4 bases, and 20 bases separated the two germline ends. Germline values: CDR1 MDHEN, CDR2 SYDVKM. In DNA, the CDR3 is TGTGCCAGCAGTACATACCAGTCAGGGGGGGCAGAGACCCAGTACTTC. Protein: CASSTYQSGGAETQYF.

Only a few counts were recorded for this clone. This chain joins TRBV7-8 and TRBJ2-7; 12 bases align to TRBD2. The ends lost 5 bases at V and 6 bases at J; junction bases unmatched: 5. Germline values: CDR1 SGHVS, CDR2 FQNEAQ. CDR3 size: 14 residues. The CDR3 DNA is TGTGCCAGCAGCAGCGGGACTAGCGGGTTCGAGCAGTACTTC. It encodes CASSSGTSGFEQYF.

This chain joins TRBV19 and TRBJ2-1, with TRBD1 as a possible D gene (5 bases). V was shortened by 1 base and J by 8 bases, with 15 bases between the two germline ends. The V gene's germline CDR1 is LNHDA and CDR2 SQIVND (reference sequence). The CDR3 covers 15 residues. The CDR3 DNA sequence: TGTGCCAGTAGTATAGGATGGGGCGCCGTGGATGAGCAGTTCTTC. The encoded protein is CASSIGWGAVDEQFF.

This clone was counted a few times. J is TRBJ1-6 and V is TRBV12-3 or TRBV12-4; D is possibly TRBD1 (5 bases). Trimming removed 2 bases at V and 7 bases at J, with 6 bases between. This CDR3 spans 13 amino acids. The CDR3 loop reads CASSLRGNSPLHF. CDR3 nucleotides: TGTGCCAGCAGTTTAAGGGGAAATTCACCCCTCCACTTT.

CDR3 in DNA: TGTGCCAGCAGTTATCGTGGGGGAGCTGAAGCTTTCTTT. Translated: CASSYRGGAEAFF. The chain links TRBV6-6 to TRBJ1-1, with a possible D match to TRBD1 (5 bases). Germline CDR1 is MNHNY and CDR2 is SVGAGI (reference sequence). CDR3 length equals 13 residues. V was shortened by 3 bases and J by 6 bases, with 11 bases between the two germline ends.

V usage is TRBV27 and J usage is TRBJ2-3, with 8 bases that match TRBD1. Germline V gene data show CDR1 as MNHEY and CDR2 as SMNVEV (reference sequence). This CDR3 contains 14 residues. V was pared by 9 bases and J by 2 bases, with 7 bases of the junction left unmatched. The CDR3 sequence: CASPRGQDTDTQYF. The CDR3 coding sequence is TGTGCCAGTCCAAGGGGACAGGACACAGATACGCAGTATTTT.

The chain combines TRBV6-5 with TRBJ2-3; no clear D gene. Per the germline V gene, CDR1 is MNHEY and CDR2 is SVGAGI. This CDR3 comprises 15 residues. V shed 5 bases and J shed 2 bases, with 14 bases lying between them. This chain's CDR3 is CASSTRRGATDTQYF. DNA of the CDR3: TGTGCCAGCAGTACTCGCAGAGGAGCCACAGATACGCAGTATTTT.

This clone has just one count. The V and J genes are TRBV9 and TRBJ2-5, with TRBD1 matching 7 bases. The CDR3 extends over 15 amino acids. CDR1 is SGDLS, CDR2 YYNGEE, per germline. Losses at the gene ends were 3 bases for V and 7 bases for J; bases not matched to a gene: 12. The CDR3 protein is CASSAGTDAIGTQYF. CDR3 nucleotide sequence: TGTGCCAGCAGCGCCGGGACAGATGCGATTGGGACCCAGTACTTC.

Only a few counts were recorded for this clone. The chain couples TRBV3-1 (or the pseudogene TRBV3-2) to TRBJ2-3, with D perhaps TRBD1 (6 bases). V lost 4 bases and J lost 5, with 16 bases in between. CDR3 length: 15 amino acids. CDR1 is LGHDT, CDR2 YNNKEL, per germline (reference sequence). The CDR3 DNA reads TGTGCCAGCAGCCGCGACTCAGGGGTGGGAGATACGCAGTATTTT. Its translation is CASSRDSGVGDTQYF.

The genes are TRBV15 and TRBJ2-7; 9 bases align to TRBD1. Unmatched junction bases numbered 8, after V lost 1 base and J lost 7 bases. Germline CDR1 LNHNV, CDR2 YYDKDF (reference sequence). This CDR3 has 15 amino acids. DNA of the CDR3: TGTGCCACCAGCAGAGGGACAGGGGAATCGGGGGAGCAGTACTTC. It is translated as CATSRGTGESGEQYF.

The rearrangement joins TRBV7-9 to TRBJ1-1, with a tentative D call TRBD1 (5 bases). Trimming pared 2 bases from V and 1 base from J, leaving 11 bases between. The CDR3 has 15 amino acids. Germline V gives CDR1 SEHNR, CDR2 FQNEAQ (reference sequence). The CDR3 sequence: CASSLRQGRNTEAFF. CDR3 DNA sequence: TGTGCCAGCAGCTTAAGGCAGGGAAGGAACACTGAAGCTTTCTTT.